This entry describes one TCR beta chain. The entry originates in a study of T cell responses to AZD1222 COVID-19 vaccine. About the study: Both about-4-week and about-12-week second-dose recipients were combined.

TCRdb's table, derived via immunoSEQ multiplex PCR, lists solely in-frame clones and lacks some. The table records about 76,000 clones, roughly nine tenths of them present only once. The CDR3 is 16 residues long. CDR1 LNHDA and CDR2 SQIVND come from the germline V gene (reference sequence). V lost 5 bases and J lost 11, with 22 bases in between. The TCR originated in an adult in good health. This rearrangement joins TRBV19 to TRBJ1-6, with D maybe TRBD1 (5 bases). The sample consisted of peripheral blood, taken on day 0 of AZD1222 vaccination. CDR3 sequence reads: CASSPAQEIFGPPLHF. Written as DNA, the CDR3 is TGTGCCAGTAGTCCCGCACAGGAGATTTTCGGACCACCCCTCCACTTT.